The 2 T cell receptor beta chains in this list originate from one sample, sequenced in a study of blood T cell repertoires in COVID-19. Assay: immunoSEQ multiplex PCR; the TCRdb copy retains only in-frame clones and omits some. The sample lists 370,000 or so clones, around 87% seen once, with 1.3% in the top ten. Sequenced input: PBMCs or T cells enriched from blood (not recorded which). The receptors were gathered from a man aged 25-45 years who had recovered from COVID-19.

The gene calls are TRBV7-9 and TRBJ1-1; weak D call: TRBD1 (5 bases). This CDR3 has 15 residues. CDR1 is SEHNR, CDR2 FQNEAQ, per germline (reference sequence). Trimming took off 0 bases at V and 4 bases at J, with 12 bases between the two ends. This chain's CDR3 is CASSLAGPKFTEAFF. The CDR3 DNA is TGTGCCAGCAGCTTAGCGGGGCCCAAATTCACTGAAGCTTTCTTT.

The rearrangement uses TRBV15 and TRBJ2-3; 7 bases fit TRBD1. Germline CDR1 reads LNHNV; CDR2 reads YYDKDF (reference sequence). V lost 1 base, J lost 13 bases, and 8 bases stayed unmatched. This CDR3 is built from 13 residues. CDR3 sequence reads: CATSRVRGGREYF. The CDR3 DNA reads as TGTGCCACCAGCAGAGTTCGAGGGGGCCGGGAGTATTTT. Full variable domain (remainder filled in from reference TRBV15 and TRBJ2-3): DAMVIQNPRYQVTQFGKPVTLSCSQTLNHNVMYWYQQKSSQAPKLLFHYYDKDFNNEADTPDNFQSRRPNTSFCFLDIRSPGLGDTAMYLCATSRVRGGREYFGPGTRLTVL.